This is a list of T cell receptor beta chains from one sample in a study of blood T cell repertoires in COVID-19. Method: immunoSEQ multiplex PCR; TCRdb's copy keeps in-frame clones and lacks some. The table records 250,000 or so clones, approximately 90% of them present only once. The sequencing input was PBMCs or T cells enriched from blood (not recorded which). The source is a human donor in a cohort exposed to, infected with or recovered from COVID-19 (not recorded which). The donor label of this sample is uncertain. Both conserved end residues are part of each CDR3. A D gene is named only where the DNA matches it firmly. Clone size is not always given. Where it is, it says once, few, many or a class for expanded clones.

>TRBJ2-1|NA|TRBV3-1/TRBV3-2|TRBD1
CASSFTGDEQFF
TGTGCCAGCAGCTTTACAGGGGATGAGCAGTTCTTC
>TRBJ2-5|NA|TRBV9|TRBD1
CASSPRTGAAETQYF
TGTGCCAGCAGCCCCCGGACAGGGGCAGCAGAGACCCAGTACTTC
>TRBJ1-1|NA|TRBV4-1|TRBD1
CASSQGTGEMNTEAFF
TGCGCCAGCAGCCAGGGGACAGGGGAGATGAACACTGAAGCTTTCTTT
>TRBJ2-7|NA|TRBV30|TRBD1
CAWSGQPYEQYF
TGTGCCTGGTCGGGACAGCCCTACGAGCAGTACTTC
>TRBJ1-3|NA|TRBV7-2|NA
CASSLGSSGNTIYF
TGTGCCAGCAGCTTAGGGAGTTCGGGAAACACCATATATTTT
>TRBJ1-2|NA|TRBV5-4|NA
CASSTQGNYGYTF
TGTGCCAGCAGCACGCAGGGTAACTATGGCTACACCTTC
>TRBJ1-4|NA|TRBV9|NA
CASSATGIREKLFF
TGTGCCAGCAGCGCTACAGGGATTCGCGAAAAACTGTTTTTT
>TRBJ1-1|once|TRBV28|NA
CAAFRGSTEAFF
TGTGCCGCCTTCAGGGGAAGCACTGAAGCTTTCTTT
>TRBJ2-5|NA|TRBV19|NA
CASGRGKETQYF
TGTGCCAGTGGCCGGGGTAAAGAGACCCAGTACTTC
>TRBJ2-7|NA|TRBV5-3|NA
CARSFPGVSSYEQYF
TGTGCCAGAAGCTTTCCCGGGGTTAGCTCCTACGAGCAGTACTTC
>TRBJ1-5|once|TRBV19|NA
CASKGLLGPEFGNQPQHF
TGTGCCAGTAAGGGACTTTTGGGGCCAGAGTTCGGCAATCAGCCCCAGCATTTT
>TRBJ2-3|NA|TRBV5-4|NA
CASSMGQPDTQYF
TGTGCCAGCAGCATGGGACAACCAGATACGCAGTATTTT
>TRBJ2-7|NA|TRBV30|NA
CAWSLYYEQYF
TGTGCCTGGAGTCTCTATTACGAGCAGTACTTC
>TRBJ2-1|NA|TRBV18|TRBD2
CASSPLAGIDEQFF
TGTGCCAGCTCACCACTAGCGGGAATCGATGAGCAGTTCTTC
>TRBJ1-4|NA|TRBV5-6|NA
CASSPRGPGNEKLFF
TGTGCCAGCAGCCCCAGGGGCCCGGGGAATGAAAAACTGTTTTTT
>TRBJ2-7|once|TRBV19|NA
CASLDNSYEQYF
TGTGCCAGCCTCGACAACTCCTACGAGCAGTACTTC
>TRBJ1-2|few|TRBV6-2/TRBV6-3|NA
CASTPGGTYGYTF
TGTGCCAGCACCCCCGGGGGGACCTATGGCTACACCTTC
>TRBJ2-2|NA|TRBV4-1|TRBD2
CASSQVLLAGNTGELFF
TGCGCCAGCAGCCAAGTTTTACTAGCGGGGAACACCGGGGAGCTGTTTTTT
>TRBJ1-2|NA|TRBV29-1|NA
CSVRSGDLYGYTF
TGCAGCGTTCGTTCAGGGGATCTATATGGCTACACCTTC
>TRBJ2-7|NA|TRBV3-1/TRBV3-2|NA
CASSPTGLREQYF
TGTGCCAGCAGCCCGACAGGCCTTCGAGAGCAGTACTTC
>TRBJ1-5|NA|TRBV6-5|NA
CASSFEDSNQPQHF
TGTGCCAGCAGTTTTGAGGATAGCAATCAGCCCCAGCATTTT
>TRBJ2-6|once|TRBV5-4|TRBD1
CASNKGASGANVLTF
TGTGCCAGCAACAAGGGGGCCTCCGGGGCCAACGTCCTGACTTTC
>TRBJ2-1|NA|TRBV4-2|TRBD2
CASSQDYLGGTPSYNEQFF
TGTGCCAGCAGCCAAGATTACCTGGGGGGGACCCCTTCCTACAATGAGCAGTTCTTC
>TRBJ2-7|NA|TRBV9|NA
CASSAQQGGSHEQYF
TGTGCCAGCAGCGCCCAGCAGGGGGGCTCGCACGAGCAGTACTTC
>TRBJ1-1|NA|TRBV12-3/TRBV12-4|TRBD1
CASTGTANTEAFF
TGTGCCAGCACAGGGACAGCGAACACTGAAGCTTTCTTT
>TRBJ2-2|NA|TRBV25-1|NA
CASSEYSLAGELFF
TGTGCCAGCAGTGAATATTCGCTCGCGGGGGAGCTGTTTTTT